This T cell receptor beta chain appears in the sequencing data of a study of blood T cell repertoires in COVID-19. Sequencing was performed with immunoSEQ multiplex PCR; in TCRdb, only in-frame clones are kept and a portion is missing. The repertoire includes 100,000 to 120,000 clones, 85% to 90% of them detected once, and 4.6% sits in the top ten. CDR3 size: 16 residues. This clone was observed once. V gene TRBV21-1 combines with J gene TRBJ1-3; the table's D call, TRBD1, has no DNA check behind it. TRBV21-1 counts as a pseudogene. Sequences were obtained from peripheral blood. The source of this sequence is a woman between 45 and 60 years old with acute or convalescent COVID-19. This CDR3 is CASSGHRGLRGNTIYF. The CDR3, as DNA: TGTGCCAGCAGCGGTCACAGGGGGCTAAGAGGAAACACCATATATTTT.